This TCR beta chain was observed in a study of T cell clonality in common variable immunodeficiency. The study's findings and limits: Links between repertoire features and CVID complications were heterogeneity-limited. CVID subjects showed higher TCRbeta clonality than healthy controls.

Sequencing input was equivalent genomic DNA from CVID and controls. Using immunoSEQ multiplex PCR, the repertoire was profiled, and TCRdb retains in-frame clones only, with some absent. The specimen has 52,000 or so clones, none found just once. There are many counts of this clone. Its antigen remains unknown. Sequenced sample: peripheral blood mononuclear cells. The TCR was taken from a person between 18 and 75 years old in good health.

The sequenced CDR3 bases are TGCAGTGCTAGACACTATGGT. It is translated as CSARHYG. The full CDR3 reads CSARHYGQYF. The chain employs TRBV20-1 and TRBJ2-4; D not resolved. The read ends 3 residues early relative to the CDR3; the germline J gene fills the gap. The CDR3 has 10 amino acids. Germline CDR1 DFQATT, CDR2 SNEGSKA (reference sequence).